The rows below give T cell receptor beta chains drawn from one sample of a study of T cells after yellow fever vaccination. One entry per CDR3 protein results from TCRdb running MiXCR on the 5' RACE reads. Of around 30,000 distinct CDR3 sequences listed, about 6% are singletons. This specimen was PBMCs, either bulk or a sorted T-cell subset (CD4+, CD8+, memory, or dextramer-sorted; not recorded which), taken on the day of the yellow fever booster vaccination. Receptors were obtained from a man aged 25-40 years who received the YFV17D yellow fever vaccine. CDR3s include the opening cysteine and the closing phenylalanine or tryptophan. The D gene is left open where the match is weak. Clone sizes are given selectively: once, few, many, or a class where the clone is expanded.

j_call v_call clone_size d_call cdr3_aa cdr3_nt
TRBJ2-5 TRBV6-1 - - CASSVGPQETQYF TGTGCCAGCAGCGTAGGGCCCCAAGAGACCCAGTACTTC
TRBJ2-7 TRBV4-3 many - CASSQEGGRVAEQYF TGCGCCAGCAGCCAAGAAGGGGGGCGGGTCGCCGAGCAGTACTTC
TRBJ2-7 TRBV14 many TRBD2 CASSRTILGLAVSSNFYEQYF TGTGCCAGCAGCCGCACAATCCTTGGACTAGCCGTCTCTTCAAACTTCTACGAGCAGTACTTC
TRBJ2-7 TRBV25-1 many TRBD1 CASSSPGQGVLEQYF TGTGCCAGCAGCTCTCCGGGACAGGGAGTTCTCGAGCAGTACTTC
TRBJ2-2 TRBV14 few TRBD2 CASSLRFSGTPGELFF TGTGCCAGCAGCCTCCGGTTTAGCGGGACCCCCGGGGAGCTGTTTTTT
TRBJ2-2 TRBV11-2 few - CASRPIRQVLRTGELFF TGTGCCAGCAGACCAATCAGACAGGTGCTCCGCACCGGGGAGCTGTTTTTT
TRBJ2-3 TRBV9 many - CASSVDVGTDTQYF TGTGCCAGCAGCGTAGATGTTGGGACAGATACGCAGTATTTT
TRBJ1-1 TRBV27 few - CASSFGSKTEAFF TGTGCCAGCAGTTTCGGCAGCAAGACTGAAGCTTTCTTT
TRBJ2-1 TRBV20-1 few TRBD1 CSAITGVDEQFF TGCAGTGCCATAACAGGGGTGGATGAGCAGTTCTTC
TRBJ2-1 TRBV3-1 - - CASSQDPGATHNEQFF TGTGCCAGCAGCCAAGATCCGGGAGCGACCCACAATGAGCAGTTCTTC
TRBJ2-6 TRBV24-1 medium-sized TRBD1 CATVGQGALSGANVLTF TGTGCCACCGTGGGACAGGGGGCCCTCTCTGGGGCCAACGTCCTGACTTTC
TRBJ2-3 TRBV4-1 many TRBD2 CASSLGPSGSFADTQYF TGCGCCAGCAGCCTGGGGCCTAGCGGGAGTTTTGCAGATACGCAGTATTTT
TRBJ2-5 TRBV20-1 few - CSARDFVRKETQYF TGCAGTGCTAGAGATTTTGTCAGGAAAGAGACCCAGTACTTC
TRBJ1-1 TRBV7-8 few - CASSFGRDTEAFF TGTGCCAGCAGCTTTGGCCGGGACACTGAAGCTTTCTTT
TRBJ1-1 TRBV12-3/TRBV12-4 many - CASSFRWNTEAFF TGTGCCAGCAGTTTTAGGTGGAACACTGAAGCTTTCTTT
TRBJ2-1 TRBV7-2 many - CASLPVVAQSNEQFF TGTGCCAGCCTGCCCGTAGTAGCGCAATCCAATGAGCAGTTCTTC
TRBJ2-7 TRBV12-3/TRBV12-4 many - CASSQGRNYEQYF TGTGCCAGCAGCCAAGGACGGAACTACGAGCAGTACTTC
TRBJ2-7 TRBV5-1 few - CASTPRYF TGCGCCAGCACCCCGCGGTACTTC
TRBJ2-1 TRBV4-3 - TRBD2 CASSQGLAGGPVVFF TGCGCCAGCAGCCAAGGCCTAGCGGGAGGGCCGGTGGTGTTCTTC
TRBJ2-2 TRBV29-1 - TRBD2 CSVGTSGSVTGELFF TGCAGCGTTGGGACTAGCGGGAGTGTCACCGGGGAGCTGTTTTTT
TRBJ2-1 TRBV7-9 many - CASSLLIGVDEQFF TGTGCCAGCAGCTTACTCATCGGGGTAGATGAGCAGTTCTTC
TRBJ1-6 TRBV7-3 few - CASSASGPLHF TGTGCCAGCAGCGCCTCGGGGCCCCTCCACTTT
TRBJ2-7 TRBV9 many - CASSVDPGDPYEQYF TGTGCCAGCAGCGTAGATCCAGGGGACCCCTACGAGCAGTACTTC
TRBJ1-6 TRBV5-5 many - CASRSLGDSPLHF TGTGCCAGCAGGTCCCTTGGAGATTCACCCCTCCACTTT
TRBJ2-7 TRBV7-2 few - CASSLGDTREYF TGTGCCAGCAGCTTGGGGGACACCAGGGAGTACTTC
TRBJ1-5 TRBV5-6 many TRBD1 CASSPGGVRGQPQHF TGTGCCAGCAGCCCAGGGGGCGTGAGAGGTCAGCCCCAGCATTTT
TRBJ1-2 TRBV27 many - CASSHEQGGGGYTF TGTGCCAGCAGTCACGAACAGGGAGGAGGAGGCTACACCTTC
TRBJ1-4 TRBV29-1 few TRBD1 CSVPGQGREKLFF TGCAGCGTTCCGGGACAGGGGAGGGAAAAACTGTTTTTT
TRBJ1-2 TRBV29-1 many - CSVEGGPGNSRSGYTF TGCAGCGTTGAAGGCGGTCCCGGGAACAGTCGGTCTGGCTACACCTTC
TRBJ2-1 TRBV9 many - CASSVAPDNEQFF TGTGCCAGCAGCGTAGCTCCCGACAATGAGCAGTTCTTC
TRBJ2-7 TRBV20-1 many - CSARDHKSSYEQYF TGCAGTGCTAGAGATCACAAAAGCTCCTACGAGCAGTACTTC
TRBJ2-7 TRBV4-3 many - CASSQDTGLGGQYF TGCGCCAGCAGCCAAGATACGGGCCTCGGAGGGCAGTACTTC
TRBJ2-4 TRBV5-1 many TRBD2 CASSLEASGSIRTAKNIQYF TGCGCCAGCAGCTTGGAGGCCAGCGGGAGTATTAGAACGGCCAAAAACATTCAGTACTTC
TRBJ2-1 TRBV19 many TRBD2 CASSTTSGQKQFF TGTGCCAGTAGCACAACTAGCGGTCAAAAGCAGTTCTTC
TRBJ2-7 TRBV20-1 - TRBD2 CSARTAGGPYEQYF TGCAGTGCTAGAACGGCGGGAGGGCCTTACGAGCAGTACTTC
TRBJ1-5 TRBV7-9 many - CASSSGTLVVGPQHF TGTGCCAGCAGCTCCGGGACACTTGTAGTTGGGCCCCAGCATTTT
TRBJ2-5 TRBV7-9 many - CASSLGFETQYF TGTGCCAGCAGCTTAGGTTTCGAGACCCAGTACTTC
TRBJ2-6 TRBV9 - - CASSFHVAEETGANVLTF TGTGCCAGCAGCTTCCATGTAGCGGAAGAAACTGGGGCCAACGTCCTGACTTTC
TRBJ2-5 TRBV6-2/TRBV6-3 many TRBD1 CASSPGTGAEETQYF TGTGCCAGCAGTCCCGGGACAGGGGCCGAAGAGACCCAGTACTTC
TRBJ2-3 TRBV4-3 many - CASSQEGGPVPDTQYF TGCGCCAGCAGCCAAGAAGGCGGACCGGTCCCAGATACGCAGTATTTT
TRBJ2-1 TRBV7-2 few TRBD2 CASSLGGLGANEQFF TGTGCCAGCAGCTTAGGAGGACTAGGAGCCAATGAGCAGTTCTTC
TRBJ1-5 TRBV20-1 few - CSASQPGYQPQHF TGCAGTGCTTCCCAACCTGGATACCAGCCCCAGCATTTT
TRBJ2-7 TRBV7-8 many - CASSRGGAGWTYEQYF TGTGCCAGCAGCCGAGGGGGAGCGGGATGGACCTACGAGCAGTACTTC
TRBJ2-4 TRBV20-1 many - CSAREATRIGNIQYF TGCAGTGCTCGAGAGGCGACACGGATCGGTAACATTCAGTACTTC
TRBJ1-2 TRBV16 - - CASSQYLGAGPFNYGYTF TGTGCCAGCAGCCAATATCTAGGGGCAGGGCCCTTTAACTATGGCTACACCTTC
TRBJ2-1 TRBV12-3/TRBV12-4 many - CASSSYNEQFF TGTGCCAGCAGTTCCTACAATGAGCAGTTCTTC
TRBJ1-1 TRBV7-2 many TRBD1 CASSSDRVPNTEAFF TGTGCCAGCAGCTCAGACAGGGTCCCGAACACTGAAGCTTTCTTT
TRBJ1-4 TRBV15 many - CATSGGTTANEKLFF TGTGCCACCAGTGGCGGGACCACGGCTAATGAAAAACTGTTTTTT
TRBJ2-5 TRBV5-1 - - CASSSPVRETQYF TGCGCCAGCAGCTCCCCGGTCCGGGAGACCCAGTACTTC
TRBJ2-7 TRBV28 many - CASSSGQFYEQYF TGTGCCAGCAGTTCCGGACAGTTTTACGAGCAGTACTTC
TRBJ2-7 TRBV7-9 many - CASSLGTNYEQYF TGTGCCAGCAGCTTAGGGACAAACTACGAGCAGTACTTC
TRBJ2-2 TRBV7-8 many TRBD1 CASSSNWDRVTNTGELFF TGTGCCAGCAGCTCCAACTGGGACAGGGTGACCAACACCGGGGAGCTGTTTTTT
TRBJ2-3 TRBV6-6 many - CASSYYTIDTQYF TGTGCCAGCAGTTACTACACGATAGATACGCAGTATTTT
TRBJ2-1 TRBV10-3 many TRBD2 CAIKTSGSGNEQFF TGTGCCATCAAAACTAGCGGGAGTGGGAATGAGCAGTTCTTC
TRBJ2-1 TRBV29-1 many - CSVTPGGSQFF TGCAGCGTCACTCCCGGGGGATCACAGTTCTTC